This T cell receptor beta chain stems from a study of cytotoxic CD8 clonotypes in ibrutinib-treated CLL. Remarks on this clone: What it recognizes is unknown.

General study points: Rare overall, public clonotypes shrank or held steady under therapy. Patients with sustained remission and those progressing were sampled at differing times.

Repertoires were generated with immunoSEQ multiplex PCR, while TCRdb's copy carries only in-frame clones and drops some. The profile covers around 97,000 clones, with around 73% appearing a single time and 25% to 35% taken by the ten largest. The CDR3 extends over 12 amino acids. The V gene's germline CDR1 is SQVTM and CDR2 ANQGSEA. The junction had 5 bases not matched to a gene; V was cut back by 3 bases and J by 7 bases. The receptor was isolated from a human donor with chronic lymphocytic leukemia. The source material was PBMCs, sampled after 12 months of ibrutinib treatment. This chain joins TRBV29-1 and TRBJ2-5; 7 bases are a match to TRBD1. The CDR3 nucleotides are TGCAGCGTTGAGGTGACAGGGCGGACCCAGTACTTC. Protein: CSVEVTGRTQYF.